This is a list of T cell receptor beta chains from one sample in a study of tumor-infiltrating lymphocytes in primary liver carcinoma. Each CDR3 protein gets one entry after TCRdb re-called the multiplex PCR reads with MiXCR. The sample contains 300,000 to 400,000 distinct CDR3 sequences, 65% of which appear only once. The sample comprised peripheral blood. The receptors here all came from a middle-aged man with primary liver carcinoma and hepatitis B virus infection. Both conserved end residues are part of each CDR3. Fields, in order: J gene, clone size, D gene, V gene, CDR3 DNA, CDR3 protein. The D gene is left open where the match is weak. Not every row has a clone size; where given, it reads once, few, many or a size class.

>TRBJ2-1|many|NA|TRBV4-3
TGCGCCAGCAGCCAAGGTTTCGACGAGCAGTTCTTC
CASSQGFDEQFF
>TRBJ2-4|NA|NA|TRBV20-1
TGCAGTGCTATCACAGGGATGCGAAACATTCAGTACTTC
CSAITGMRNIQYF
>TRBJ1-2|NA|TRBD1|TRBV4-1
TGCGCCGGCAGCCCTGGAGGGGGCTTCTATGGCTACACCTTC
CAGSPGGGFYGYTF
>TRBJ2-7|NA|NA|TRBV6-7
TGTGCCAGCATTGAAATCCCACAGGGGGGGCACTACGAGCAGTACTTC
CASIEIPQGGHYEQYF
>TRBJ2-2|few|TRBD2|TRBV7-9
TGTGCCAGCAGCCAAACGACTAGCGGAAGCACCGGGGAGCTGTTTTTT
CASSQTTSGSTGELFF
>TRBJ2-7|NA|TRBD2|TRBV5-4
TGTGCCAGCAGCGGAGACCTAGCGGGATCCTACGAGCAATACTTC
CASSGDLAGSYEQYF
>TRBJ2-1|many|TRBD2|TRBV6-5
TGTGCCAGCAGTTGGACTAGCGGATCCAATGAGCAGTTCTTC
CASSWTSGSNEQFF
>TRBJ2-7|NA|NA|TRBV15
TGTGCCACCAGCAGAGATAGGGGACCCGGGGAGCAGTACTTC
CATSRDRGPGEQYF
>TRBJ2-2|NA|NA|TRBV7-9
TGTGCCAAAGGAGGGATTACCGGGGAGCTGTTTTTT
CAKGGITGELFF
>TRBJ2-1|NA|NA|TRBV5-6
TGTGCCAGCAGCCTACTATGGACAGATCCCTCCTACAATGAGCAGTTCTTC
CASSLLWTDPSYNEQFF
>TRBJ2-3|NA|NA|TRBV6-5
TGTGCCAGCAGTTGCTCAGTGTCATATACGCAGTATTTT
CASSCSVSYTQYF
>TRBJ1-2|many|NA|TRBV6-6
TGTGCCAGCGCCCCGGGGGCAGGGTCACACTATGGCTACACCTTC
CASAPGAGSHYGYTF
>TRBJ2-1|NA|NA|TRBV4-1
TGCGCCAGCAGCCTGTTCGTGGGAGCTCGGAATGAGCAGTTCTTC
CASSLFVGARNEQFF
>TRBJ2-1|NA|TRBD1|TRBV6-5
TGTGCCAGCAGTTCCAGGGGGACCCTAGTCTTC
CASSSRGTLVF
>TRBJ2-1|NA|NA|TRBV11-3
TGTGTCAGCAGCTTCGGAGAGGAGCAAGAGCAGTTCTTC
CVSSFGEEQEQFF
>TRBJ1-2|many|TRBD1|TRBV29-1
TGCAGCGCCGGGACAGGGCCCTTAGCGCCCGGCTACACCTTC
CSAGTGPLAPGYTF
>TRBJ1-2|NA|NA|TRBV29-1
TGCAGCGCGATGGGGGGGGATGGCTACACCTTC
CSAMGGDGYTF
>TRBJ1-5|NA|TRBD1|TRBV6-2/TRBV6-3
TGTGCCAGCACCCATGACAGGGTACAGCCCCAGCATTTT
CASTHDRVQPQHF
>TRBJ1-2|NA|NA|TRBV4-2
TGTGCCAACAGCCAAGCGGGGAGCAGCTATGGTTACACCTTC
CANSQAGSSYGYTF
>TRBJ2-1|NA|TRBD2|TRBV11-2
TGTGCCAGTAGCCTAAGCGGGAGATTAAGCTCCTTCAATGAGCAGTTCTTC
CASSLSGRLSSFNEQFF
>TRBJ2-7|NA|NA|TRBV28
TGTGCCAACAGTTCCCCACTTAACTACGAGCAGTACTTC
CANSSPLNYEQYF
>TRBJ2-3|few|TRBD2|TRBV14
TGTGCCAGCAGCCAAGCTAGCGGGACAGATACGCAGTATTTT
CASSQASGTDTQYF